These T cell receptor beta chains were read from a single sample in a study of blood T cell repertoires in COVID-19. TCRdb keeps only in-frame clones here, not all; method: immunoSEQ multiplex PCR. The table has tens of thousands of clones, 70% to 80% seen once; the top ten hold roughly 23%. The sequencing sample was made of peripheral blood. Receptors originate from a man between 45 and 60 years old with active or convalescent COVID-19. Both conserved end residues are part of each CDR3. D genes are given only for firm matches. Clone size is not always given. Where it is, it says once, few, many or a class for expanded clones.

abundance: .
j_gene: TRBJ1-1
v_gene: TRBV7-3
d_gene: .
CDR3nt: TGTGCCAGCAGCTTAGAACCCGATTCCACAGGGCCCTTCTTT
CDR3aa: CASSLEPDSTGPFF

abundance: .
j_gene: TRBJ2-3
v_gene: TRBV10-2
d_gene: TRBD2
CDR3nt: TGCGCCAGCAGAAAGGGGTTAGCGGGAGACGCAATAGATACGCAGTATTTT
CDR3aa: CASRKGLAGDAIDTQYF

abundance: once
j_gene: TRBJ2-3
v_gene: TRBV13
d_gene: TRBD2
CDR3nt: TGTGCCAGCAGCTCCCGACTAGCGGAGGGGGGCACAGATACGCAGTATTTT
CDR3aa: CASSSRLAEGGTDTQYF

abundance: .
j_gene: TRBJ2-2
v_gene: TRBV7-9
d_gene: TRBD2
CDR3nt: TGTGCCAGCATCAACGGGCTAGCGGGACGGGACGCGACCGGGGAGCTGTTTTTT
CDR3aa: CASINGLAGRDATGELFF

abundance: .
j_gene: TRBJ2-7
v_gene: TRBV5-1
d_gene: TRBD2
CDR3nt: TGCGCCAGCAGTAGGACTAGCGGAGCCAGCTACGAGCAGTACTTC
CDR3aa: CASSRTSGASYEQYF

abundance: once
j_gene: TRBJ1-5
v_gene: TRBV18
d_gene: .
CDR3nt: TGTGCCAGCTCACCAACCGCCAGGGCGCAGCCCCAGCATTTT
CDR3aa: CASSPTARAQPQHF

abundance: .
j_gene: TRBJ1-2
v_gene: TRBV19
d_gene: .
CDR3nt: TGTGCCAGTAGCATAGGAACCTTGGGCGGCTACACCTTC
CDR3aa: CASSIGTLGGYTF

abundance: few
j_gene: TRBJ2-7
v_gene: TRBV7-2
d_gene: TRBD2
CDR3nt: TGTGCCAGCAGCTCCTCGACTAGCGGGAGGGACGAGCAGTACTTC
CDR3aa: CASSSSTSGRDEQYF

abundance: .
j_gene: TRBJ2-6
v_gene: TRBV9
d_gene: .
CDR3nt: TGTGCCAGCAGCGTAGAGCCTCCAGGGCGCTCTGGGGCCAACGTCCTGACTTTC
CDR3aa: CASSVEPPGRSGANVLTF

abundance: large
j_gene: TRBJ2-7
v_gene: TRBV3-1/TRBV3-2
d_gene: TRBD2
CDR3nt: TGTGCCAGCAGCCAAAAGGGGACTAGCGGCTCCTACGAGCAGTACTTC
CDR3aa: CASSQKGTSGSYEQYF